This T cell receptor beta chain comes out of a study of blood T cell repertoires in COVID-19. The wider study: Samples representing acute and convalescent COVID-19 were sourced from the United States, Italy and Spain. In each case, the material was cDNA or gDNA derived from T cells, B-cell-depleted T cells, or PBMCs.

Original handling: Nucleated cell counts were estimated from reference gene primer amplification. Assay: immunoSEQ multiplex PCR; the TCRdb copy retains only in-frame clones and omits some. The DNA gave D and trimming, while V, J and clone size come from that table. The repertoire holds about 670,000 clones, with about nine tenths as singletons. Losses at the gene ends were 2 bases for V and 5 bases for J; bases not matched to a gene: 2. The germline V gene encodes CDR1 MNHEY and CDR2 SVGAGI. There are 15 residues in the CDR3. Sequenced material: peripheral blood. V usage is TRBV6-5 and J usage is TRBJ2-5; 13 bases agree with TRBD2. The sequence was obtained from a woman aged 18-29 years with acute or convalescent COVID-19. CDR3 protein: CASSYTSGGAETQYF. The CDR3, as DNA: TGTGCCAGCAGTTACACTAGCGGGGGGGCCGAGACCCAGTACTTC.